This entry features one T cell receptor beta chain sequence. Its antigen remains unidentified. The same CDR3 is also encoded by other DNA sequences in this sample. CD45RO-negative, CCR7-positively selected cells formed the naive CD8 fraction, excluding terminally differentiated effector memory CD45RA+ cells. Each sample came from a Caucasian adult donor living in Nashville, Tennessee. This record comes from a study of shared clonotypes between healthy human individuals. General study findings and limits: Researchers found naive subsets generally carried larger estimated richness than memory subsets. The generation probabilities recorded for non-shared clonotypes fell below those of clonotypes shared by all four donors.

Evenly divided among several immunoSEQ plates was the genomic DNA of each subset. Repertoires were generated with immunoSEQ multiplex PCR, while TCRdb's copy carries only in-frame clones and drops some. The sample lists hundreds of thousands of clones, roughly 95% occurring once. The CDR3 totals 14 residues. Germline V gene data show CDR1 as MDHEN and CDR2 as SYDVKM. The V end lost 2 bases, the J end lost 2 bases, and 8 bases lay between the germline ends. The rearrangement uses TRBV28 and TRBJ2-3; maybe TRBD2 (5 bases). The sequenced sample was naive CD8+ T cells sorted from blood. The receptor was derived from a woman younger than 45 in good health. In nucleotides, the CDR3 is TGTGCCAGCAGTTTACGGGGAATCACAGATACGCAGTATTTT. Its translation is CASSLRGITDTQYF.